This T cell receptor (beta chain) was found in a study of response to subunit inactivated influenza vaccine. Study findings and constraints: After each seasonal influenza vaccination, few new T cells are recruited, the authors suggested.

This CDR3 has 17 residues. Trimming cost V 0 bases and J 2 bases; bases outside gene matches: 7. Looked up from germline, CDR1 is SGHTA and CDR2 is FQGNSA. TCRdb passed the RT-PCR reads through MiXCR, listing each CDR3 protein once. This sample yields around 580,000 distinct CDR3 sequences, of which over 9.5% are seen a single time; 10% belongs to the top ten. On this clonotype itself: Its target is not known.

The sample was PBMCs from blood, taken on the day of vaccination. This TCR derives from a man between 50 and 59 years old who received an inactivated influenza vaccine. V gene TRBV7-2 combines with J gene TRBJ2-3; TRBD2 agrees at 8 bases. In DNA, the CDR3 is TGTGCCAGCAGCTTAGCTAGCGGGGTCGACTTCACAGATACGCAGTATTTT. As protein: CASSLASGVDFTDTQYF.